Each of the 4 T cell receptor beta chains below was sequenced from the same sample in a study of control samples from healthy donors and cancer patients (dated by TCRdb to about 2020). Library preparation employed the immunoSEQ multiplex PCR assay. TCRdb retrieved this table from immuneACCESS and kept in-frame rearrangements only. Not all clones are present; in checked studies, unresolved V genes account for under half, and no reason is known for the remainder. This sample lists about 170,000 clones; roughly 93% were detected once. The ten largest clonotypes hold approximately 4% of the sample. Sequenced: blood. The receptors come from a woman between 55 and 75 years old in good health.

V usage is TRBV9 and J usage is TRBJ2-5, with 9 bases lining up with TRBD1. This CDR3 is built from 16 residues. In germline, CDR1 is SGDLS, CDR2 YYNGEE. The junction had 9 bases not matched to a gene; V was cut back by 2 bases and J by 4 bases. CDR3 in amino acids: CASSVLPGQGGETQYF. CDR3 coding DNA: TGTGCCAGCAGCGTTTTGCCGGGACAGGGTGGAGAGACCCAGTACTTC.

The rearrangement uses TRBV3-1 (or the pseudogene TRBV3-2) and TRBJ1-1; TRBD1 aligns across 8 bases. With 3 bases clipped from V and 4 bases from J, the junction kept 16 bases outside the gene matches. Germline V CDR1 and CDR2: LGHDT, YNNKEL (reference sequence). CDR3 size: 18 residues. The CDR3 nucleotides are TGTGCCAGCAGCCAGATCCTCGGACAGGGAAAAGGTGGCACTGAAGCTTTCTTT. Translation: CASSQILGQGKGGTEAFF.

V gene TRBV5-1 combines with J gene TRBJ2-7, with a tentative D call TRBD2 (5 bases). V was shortened by 2 bases and J by 7 bases, with 16 bases between the two germline ends. Germline CDR1 SGHRS, CDR2 YFSETQ. The CDR3 totals 14 residues. CDR3 residues: CASSLWTPPGEQYF. The DNA for the CDR3 is TGCGCCAGCAGCTTATGGACTCCCCCGGGTGAGCAGTACTTC.

The chain carries TRBV5-6 and TRBJ1-3; possibly TRBD1 for D (5 bases). Per the germline V gene, CDR1 is SGHDT and CDR2 is YYEEEE. V lost 0 bases and J lost 0, with 7 bases in between. The CDR3 is 15 amino acids. Here the CDR3 reads CASSLVGHSGNTIYF. The CDR3, as DNA: TGTGCCAGCAGCTTGGTGGGGCACTCTGGAAACACCATATATTTT.